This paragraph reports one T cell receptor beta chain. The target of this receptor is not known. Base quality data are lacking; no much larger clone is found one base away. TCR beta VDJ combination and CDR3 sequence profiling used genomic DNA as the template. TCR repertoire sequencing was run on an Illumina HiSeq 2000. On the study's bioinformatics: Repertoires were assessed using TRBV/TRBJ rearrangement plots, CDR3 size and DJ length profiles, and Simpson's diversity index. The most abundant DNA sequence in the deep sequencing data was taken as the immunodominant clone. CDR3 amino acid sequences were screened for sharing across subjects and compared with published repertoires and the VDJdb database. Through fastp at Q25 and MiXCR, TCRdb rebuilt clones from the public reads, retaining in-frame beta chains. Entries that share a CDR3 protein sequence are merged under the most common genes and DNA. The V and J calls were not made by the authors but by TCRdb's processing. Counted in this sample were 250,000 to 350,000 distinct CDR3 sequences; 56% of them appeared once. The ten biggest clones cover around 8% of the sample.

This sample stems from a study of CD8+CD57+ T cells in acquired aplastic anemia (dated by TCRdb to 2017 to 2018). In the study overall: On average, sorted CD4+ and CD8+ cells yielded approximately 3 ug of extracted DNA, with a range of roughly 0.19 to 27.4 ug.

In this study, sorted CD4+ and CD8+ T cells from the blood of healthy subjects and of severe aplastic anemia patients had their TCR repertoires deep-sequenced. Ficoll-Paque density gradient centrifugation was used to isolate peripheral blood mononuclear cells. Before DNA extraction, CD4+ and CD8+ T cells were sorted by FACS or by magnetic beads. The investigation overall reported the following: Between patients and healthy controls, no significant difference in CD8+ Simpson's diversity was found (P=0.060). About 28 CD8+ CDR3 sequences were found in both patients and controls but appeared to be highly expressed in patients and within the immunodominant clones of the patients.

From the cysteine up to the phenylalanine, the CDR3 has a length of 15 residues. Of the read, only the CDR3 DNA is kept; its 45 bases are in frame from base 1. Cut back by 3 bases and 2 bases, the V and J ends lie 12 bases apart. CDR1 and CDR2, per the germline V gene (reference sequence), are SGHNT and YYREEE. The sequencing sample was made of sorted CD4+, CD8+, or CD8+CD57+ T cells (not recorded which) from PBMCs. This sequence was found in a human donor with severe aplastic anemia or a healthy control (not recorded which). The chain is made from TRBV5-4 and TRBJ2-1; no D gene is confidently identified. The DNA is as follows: TGTGCCAGCAGCTCCCCAGGCGGCACCTACAATGAGCAGTTCTTC. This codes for CASSSPGGTYNEQFF.